The entry that follows covers one T cell receptor beta chain sequence. The sequence runs out 3 residues before the end of the CDR3; the remainder is reconstructed from the germline J gene. Method: immunoSEQ multiplex PCR; TCRdb's copy keeps in-frame clones and lacks some. The sample totals around 30,000 clones; its top ten clones hold 6.5% to 8%. V shed 1 base and J shed 5 bases, with 12 bases lying between them. The V gene's germline CDR1 is SGHTA and CDR2 FQGNSA. This CDR3 contains 14 residues. This sample is drawn from a study of T cells in women clearing cervical HPV infection. The receptor's source is a woman between 18 and 70 years old with a cervical HPV16 infection that either progressed to CIN3+ or cleared (not recorded which). Sequenced material: blood buffy coat. The chain employs TRBV7-2 and TRBJ2-7; possibly TRBD1 for D (5 bases). The part of the CDR3 DNA that was read is TGTGCCAGCAGCTTAGGACCGCAGGGTAACGAG. Translating gives CASSLGPQGNE. The complete CDR3 sequence is CASSLGPQGNEQYF.